This TCR beta chain was profiled in a study of blood T cell repertoires in COVID-19. Study-wide background: The origin of the acute and convalescent COVID-19 samples was the United States, Italy and Spain. Nucleic acid was either cDNA or gDNA, and it came from T cells, B-cell-depleted T cells, or PBMCs.

The germline V gene has CDR1 LNHDA and CDR2 SQIVND (reference sequence). Between the trimmed V and J ends, which lost 1 base and 7 bases, there was a span of 14 bases. This CDR3 contains 15 residues. As handled by the study authors: Reference gene primer amplification gave nucleated cell count estimates. Sequencing used immunoSEQ multiplex PCR; TCRdb keeps in-frame clones, though not all of them. D and trimming were read from the DNA, whereas the V and J calls and clone size are those reported in that table. The sample has 85,000 to 110,000 clones, about 90% seen once; the top ten hold roughly 3%. This chain links TRBV19 with TRBJ1-5; the D gene is possibly TRBD1 (6 bases). Sequenced: peripheral blood. The source is a man aged 45-65 years in a cohort sampled during active COVID-19. DNA of the CDR3: TGTGCCAGTAGTATAGCAGGGGCCGAGGAGCAGCCCCAGCATTTT. It codes for CASSIAGAEEQPQHF.